This T cell receptor (beta chain) came from a study of glioma-infiltrating T cells (TCRdb year 2016). About the study as a whole: Sequencing of TCR alpha- and beta-chain repertoires was performed on glioma tissue, on non-neoplastic brain tissue, and on matched peripheral blood mononuclear cells. To measure how far tissue and blood T-cell populations diverged, each tissue-infiltrating repertoire was compared against the peripheral blood repertoire of the same patient. The paired cohort was made up of three low-grade glioma patients, under ten primary glioblastoma patients and three non-glioma patients who contributed non-neoplastic brain tissue. The study at large found these results: VJ-independent divergence between tissue and blood was lower than expected in non-neoplastic patients but higher than expected in all gliomas, particularly low-grade gliomas. Very few CDR3 sequences were shared between tissue and blood, attributed to high CDR3 diversity and limited sampling. Group comparisons were based on small numbers of patients: three non-neoplastic, three low-grade glioma and 7 to 9 glioblastoma patients.

The cysteine opens and the phenylalanine closes a CDR3 of 14 amino acids. Only the CDR3 DNA stays, 42 bases, in frame from base 1. V is shortened by 7 bases, J by 10 bases, and the region joining them spans 20 bases. CDR1 MNHNS and CDR2 SASEGT are derived from the germline V gene. TCR alpha and beta CDR3 regions were amplified with the iRepertoire nested amplicon-rescue multiplex PCR (arm-PCR) platform from RNA. The input for one-step reverse transcription and amplification was about 85-450 ng of tissue mRNA or PBMC total RNA. Following bead purification, Illumina adapters were added through a secondary multiplex PCR, and the libraries were then gel-purified between 200 and 400 bp. Internal 6-nucleotide barcodes were carried by the libraries and were used for demultiplexing. The libraries were sequenced on an Illumina MiSeq using 2x220 or 2x250 nucleotide paired-end reads. In the original analysis: Paired reads were merged using FLASH 1.2.11 and were aligned to the GRCh37 human genome using BWA-MEM, after which TRA and TRB reads were extracted. For V and J assignment, an IMGT-derived reference of cassette sequences and CDR3 motifs that included pseudogenes was used. Reads were translated in three frames, and productive CDR3s were defined by a C…FGXG motif without stop codons. Unique combinations of V-J cassette pair and CDR3 amino acid sequence were defined as clonotypes. Hamming distance filtering was applied to reads, with thresholds set by the sequence error rate of each sample in mapped regions. Clones were called with MiXCR by TCRdb after fastp trimmed the public reads at Q25, and only in-frame beta chains were retained. Identical CDR3 proteins give one entry, which carries the most common genes and DNA. The V and J calls were determined by TCRdb, not by the authors. The sample profile shows fewer than 250,000 distinct CDR3 sequences; more than 25% of them were found once. The biggest ten clones account for roughly 21% of the sample.

This clonotype was detected ten times or more. Its antigen is still unknown. Per-base quality was not reported, and no clone a single base away is much larger than it. This clonotype originated in a human donor with low-grade glioma or glioblastoma, undergoing nonglioma brain surgery, or in good health (not recorded which). Here the chain combines TRBV6-1 and TRBJ2-1, and possibly TRBD2, on 5 matching bases. Input material: glioma tissue, nonneoplastic brain tissue, or PBMCs (not recorded which). The nucleotide sequence is given as TGTGCCAGCATTCGGTCTAACTTAGCGTTGGAGCAGTTCTTC. It translates to CASIRSNLALEQFF.